One and the same sample provided the 32 T cell receptor beta chains below, sequenced in a study of T cells after yellow fever vaccination. MiXCR was run by TCRdb on the 5' RACE reads, yielding one entry per CDR3 protein. The sample has roughly 310,000 distinct CDR3 sequences; around 4% are singletons. Specimen: PBMCs, collected on the day of the yellow fever booster vaccination. These receptors were collected from a man aged 18 to 29 who received the YFV17D yellow fever vaccine.

This clonotype has at least ten counts. The chain uses TRBV4-3 and TRBJ2-7, with D perhaps given as TRBD1 or TRBD2 (5 bases each). This CDR3 is built from 14 residues. Germline V gives CDR1 LGHNA, CDR2 YSLEER. The V end was cut by 3 bases, the J end by 5 bases, with 14 bases between. The CDR3 nucleotides are TGCGCCAGCAGCCAGATCGAGGGGAATAACGAGCAGTACTTC. Translation: CASSQIEGNNEQYF.

The table lists this clonotype with many counts. The rearrangement links TRBV29-1 to TRBJ2-3; D may be TRBD2 (5 bases). There are 13 residues in the CDR3. Trimming removed 3 bases at V and 3 bases at J, with 10 bases between. Germline V lookup: CDR1 SQVTM, CDR2 ANQGSEA. The CDR3 DNA sequence: TGCAGCGTTGATGAGGGCACAACAGATACGCAGTATTTT. Its translation is CSVDEGTTDTQYF.

This clonotype was picked up many times. The chain has TRBV18 and TRBJ2-7, with TRBD1 identical over 8 bases. With V trimmed by 3 bases and J by 0 bases, 7 bases remained unmatched. Germline values: CDR1 KGHSH, CDR2 LQKENI. This CDR3 spans 16 amino acids. This CDR3 is CASSPGQGIHSYEQYF. DNA of the CDR3: TGTGCCAGCTCACCCGGACAGGGCATCCACTCCTACGAGCAGTACTTC.

This clonotype was counted only a few times. V is TRBV5-1 and J is TRBJ2-2, with D tentatively TRBD1 (5 bases). Germline CDR1 reads SGHRS; CDR2 reads YFSETQ. The V end was cut by 4 bases, the J end by 6 bases, with 16 bases between. There are 15 residues in the CDR3. This CDR3 is CASSLLRTSAGELFF. The CDR3, as DNA: TGCGCCAGCAGCCTTCTGAGGACAAGCGCCGGGGAGCTGTTTTTT.

This rearrangement joins TRBV15 to TRBJ1-1; D is unclear. The CDR3 runs to 12 residues. V was trimmed by 5 bases and J by 1 base, leaving 5 bases between them. The germline gives CDR1 LNHNV, CDR2 YYDKDF (reference sequence). The CDR3 loop is CATSRENTEAFF. The CDR3 DNA follows: TGTGCCACCAGCCGGGAGAACACTGAAGCTTTCTTT.

This clonotype was seen a few times. CDR3 loop: CASSAGASGTEAFF. In DNA form, the CDR3 reads TGTGCCAGCAGCGCCGGTGCGTCGGGGACTGAAGCTTTCTTT. V is TRBV9 and J is TRBJ1-1; no firm D call. V was pared by 3 bases and J by 5 bases, with 14 bases between. This CDR3 comprises 14 residues. Germline-derived CDR1 and CDR2 are SGDLS and YYNGEE.

A few counts support this clonotype. The chain uses TRBV10-2 and TRBJ2-5; the D gene is possibly TRBD1 (6 bases). This CDR3 contains 14 residues. The germline V gene has CDR1 WSHSY and CDR2 SAAADI. Trimming took 5 bases from V and 1 from J, leaving 11 bases between them. This chain's CDR3 is CASSPDSSQETQYF. CDR3 nucleotides: TGCGCCAGCAGTCCGGACAGCTCCCAAGAGACCCAGTACTTC.

V and J are TRBV5-1 and TRBJ2-1; 8 bases align to TRBD2. Germline loops: CDR1 SGHRS, CDR2 YFSETQ. The CDR3 totals 14 residues. V was clipped by 1 base and J by 7 bases; unmatched bases: 4. The CDR3 region has the DNA TGCGCCAGCAGCTTGCTCGGGACTAGAAATGAGCAGTTCTTC. This sequence encodes CASSLLGTRNEQFF.

The sample holds many counts of this clonotype. This chain links TRBV4-3 with TRBJ1-1; no reliable D call. This CDR3 comprises 14 residues. The V gene's germline CDR1 is LGHNA and CDR2 YSLEER. The ends were cut back, 3 bases at V and 1 base at J, with 9 bases in the middle. CDR3 DNA: TGCGCCAGCAGCCAGTCAACCGAGAACACTGAAGCTTTCTTT. This translates into CASSQSTENTEAFF.

This clonotype was counted a few times. The chain employs TRBV27 and TRBJ1-6; the match to TRBD1 covers 9 bases. The CDR3 consists of 14 residues. Germline-derived CDR1 and CDR2 are MNHEY and SMNVEV (reference sequence). With 5 bases clipped from V and 10 bases from J, the junction kept 6 bases outside the gene matches. The CDR3 reads CASSLYRGQSPLHF. The CDR3 nucleotides read TGTGCCAGCAGTCTCTACAGGGGGCAATCACCCCTCCACTTT.

At least ten counts were recorded for this clonotype. The J gene is TRBJ1-2, the V gene TRBV5-1; D gene ambiguous. The CDR3 extends over 14 amino acids. From germline, CDR1 is SGHRS and CDR2 YFSETQ. The ends were cut back, 0 bases at V and 2 bases at J, with 8 bases in the middle. CDR3 sequence reads: CASSLATGNYGYTF. DNA for the CDR3: TGCGCCAGCAGCTTGGCCACGGGGAACTATGGCTACACCTTC.

This clonotype was counted at least ten times. The gene calls are TRBV4-3 and TRBJ2-7, with 9 bases fitting TRBD1. There are 15 residues in the CDR3. The V gene's germline CDR1 is LGHNA and CDR2 YSLEER. With 1 base clipped from V and 3 bases from J, the junction kept 4 bases outside the gene matches. DNA of the CDR3: TGCGCCAGCAGCCAAGGGGGACAGGGCAACTACGAGCAGTACTTC. This encodes CASSQGGQGNYEQYF.

The chain employs TRBV29-1 and TRBJ1-1, with D perhaps TRBD1 (6 bases). Per the germline V gene, CDR1 is SQVTM and CDR2 is ANQGSEA. The V and J ends lost 3 bases and 3 bases respectively, with 26 bases between them. This CDR3 region has 18 residues. In nucleotides, the CDR3 is TGCAGCGTTGATGAGCTTGAAGGACTCGGGGGGGCGGACACTGAAGCTTTCTTT. Translated, it gives CSVDELEGLGGADTEAFF.

The chain joins TRBV18 to TRBJ2-2, with 9 bases lining up with TRBD1. The CDR3 runs to 18 residues. Germline CDR1 reads KGHSH; CDR2 reads LQKENI. After removal of 2 bases from V and 5 bases from J, the junction contained 12 bases not matched to a gene. CDR3 coding DNA: TGTGCCAGCTCACCAACCCCGGGACAGGGAAAAGGAACCGGGGAGCTGTTTTTT. Its translation is CASSPTPGQGKGTGELFF.

This clonotype occurred many times. The chain recombines TRBV7-2 with TRBJ2-5; D gene ambiguous. The CDR3 is made up of 12 amino acids. Trimming pared 6 bases from V and 5 bases from J, leaving 10 bases between. Germline CDR1 SGHTA, CDR2 FQGNSA. CDR3 bases: TGTGCCAGCAGTGTCTCCCCCGAGACCCAGTACTTC. Translation: CASSVSPETQYF.

This clonotype was detected many times. The chain employs TRBV20-1 and TRBJ1-2; D may be TRBD1 (5 bases). CDR3 length: 13 amino acids. Trimming pared 2 bases from V and 0 bases from J, leaving 7 bases between. Germline loops: CDR1 DFQATT, CDR2 SNEGSKA (reference sequence). CDR3 amino acids: CSARSGANYGYTF. The CDR3, as DNA: TGCAGTGCTAGATCGGGGGCTAACTATGGCTACACCTTC.

At least ten counts were recorded for this clonotype. The chain carries TRBV4-2 and TRBJ2-1; D unresolved. Per the germline V gene, CDR1 is LGHNA and CDR2 is YNFKEQ. The CDR3 runs to 13 residues. Deletions cut 4 bases from V and 6 bases from J, with 10 bases between. For the CDR3, the DNA is TGTGCCAGCAGCCTAATTTCCGGCAATGAGCAGTTCTTC. Translating it yields CASSLISGNEQFF.

The chain employs TRBV12-3 or TRBV12-4 and TRBJ2-7, with D possibly being TRBD1 (5 bases). The CDR3 loop spans 14 amino acids. Trimming cost V 1 base and J 7 bases, with 14 bases left between them. CDR3 in DNA: TGTGCCAGCAGTTTAGTTCCAGGGAAGGCGGAGCAGTACTTC. Translated: CASSLVPGKAEQYF.

This clonotype was observed many times. The genes are TRBV7-9 and TRBJ2-3; D is perhaps TRBD2 (5 bases). V lost 5 bases and J lost 4, with 13 bases in between. CDR3 length equals 14 residues. The germline V gene has CDR1 SEHNR and CDR2 FQNEAQ (reference sequence). As DNA, the CDR3 is TGTGCCAGCAGCCTGGACTCAACCCCAGATACGCAGTATTTT. Its translation: CASSLDSTPDTQYF.

This clonotype has only a few counts. Here the CDR3 DNA reads TGTGCCAGCAGTTCCTCCGGGACTAGCGCCGCCTACGAGCAGTACGTC. Residues: CASSSSGTSAAYEQYV. V usage is TRBV27 and J usage is TRBJ2-7; 10 nucleotides align to TRBD2. The CDR3 spans 16 residues. Germline V gene sequence: CDR1 MNHEY, CDR2 SMNVEV (reference sequence). V shed 4 bases, J shed 2 bases, and the junction held 8 bases outside the gene matches.

The chain combines TRBV6-5 with TRBJ1-1; D gene unclear. The V end was cut by 0 bases, the J end by 5 bases, with 16 bases between. Germline V lookup: CDR1 MNHEY, CDR2 SVGAGI. The CDR3 runs 16 residues. The chain's CDR3 is CASSYSGGRGWTEAFF. CDR3 coding DNA: TGTGCCAGCAGTTACTCGGGAGGCCGCGGGTGGACTGAAGCTTTCTTT.

This clonotype has at least ten counts. This chain uses TRBV5-1 with TRBJ2-3; 8 nucleotides agree with TRBD2. The CDR3 runs to 15 residues. V dropped 5 bases and J dropped 5; count of bases not matched to a gene: 10. Per germline, CDR1 SGHRS and CDR2 YFSETQ. The DNA for the CDR3 is TGCGCCAGCAGATCCTCAGCGGGGGCCCAAGATACGCAGTATTTT. Amino acid sequence: CASRSSAGAQDTQYF.

This clonotype was seen many times. This sequence joins TRBV20-1 and TRBJ1-6, with 7 bases matching TRBD1. The V segment lost 5 bases and the J segment 5 bases; nucleotides outside the gene matches: 3. This CDR3 spans 13 amino acids. CDR1 and CDR2 (germline): DFQATT, SNEGSKA (reference sequence). CDR3 bases: TGCAGTGCTGTGACAGGGAATAATTCACCCCTCCACTTT. It translates to CSAVTGNNSPLHF.

The chain has TRBV4-2 and TRBJ1-4, with TRBD1 matching over 7 bases. The germline V gene encodes CDR1 LGHNA and CDR2 YNFKEQ. Losses at the gene ends were 0 bases for V and 8 bases for J; bases not matched to a gene: 12. CDR3 length equals 17 residues. This CDR3 reads CASSQESGQGGREKLFF. DNA of the CDR3: TGTGCCAGCAGCCAAGAATCCGGCCAGGGGGGTAGGGAAAAACTGTTTTTT.

This clonotype was counted many times. The chain carries TRBV7-8 and TRBJ1-1; D gene ambiguous. The germline gives CDR1 SGHVS, CDR2 FQNEAQ. The CDR3 spans 14 residues. V was cut by 1 base and J by 1 base, with 7 bases left in between. Here the CDR3 DNA reads TGTGCCAGCAGCTTAGGGCGGGGGAACACTGAAGCTTTCTTT. Translating gives CASSLGRGNTEAFF.

This clonotype appeared many times. This sequence joins TRBV29-1 and TRBJ1-5; the D gene is possibly TRBD1 (5 bases). CDR3 length: 15 residues. The V gene's germline CDR1 is SQVTM and CDR2 ANQGSEA. V lost 0 bases and J lost 2, with 11 bases in between. CDR3 loop: CSVEDSGTGNQPQHF. The CDR3 DNA is TGCAGCGTTGAAGATTCCGGGACCGGCAATCAGCCCCAGCATTTT.

This clonotype appeared a few times. This chain joins TRBV29-1 and TRBJ2-5; tentatively, D is TRBD2 (7 bases). Per the germline V gene, CDR1 is SQVTM and CDR2 is ANQGSEA. V gave up 7 bases and J gave up 5 bases, with 14 bases separating them. This CDR3 has 12 residues. The DNA of the CDR3 is TGCAGCGGGGGGGGGCCCGGGGAGACCCAGTACTTC. Translation gives CSGGGPGETQYF. Based on the CDR3 plus reference TRBV29-1 and TRBJ2-5, the full variable domain is SAVISQKPSRDICQRGTSLTIQCQVDSQVTMMFWYRQQPGQSLTLIATANQGSEATYESGFVIDKFPISRPNLTFSTLTVSNMSPEDSSIYLCSGGGPGETQYFGPGTRLLVL.

The chain couples TRBV3-1 to TRBJ2-2; no clear D gene. The germline CDR1 and CDR2 sequences are LGHDT and YNNKEL (reference sequence). The CDR3 has 12 residues. V was pared by 0 bases and J by 7 bases, with 3 bases between. CDR3 nucleotides: TGTGCCAGCAGCCAAGAAGGCGGGGAGCTGTTTTTT. Protein product: CASSQEGGELFF.

This clonotype showed up many times. The chain combines TRBV7-6 with TRBJ2-2; maybe TRBD1 (5 bases). Germline assignment: CDR1 SGHVS and CDR2 FNYEAQ. Trimming shortened V by 2 bases and J by 0 bases, and 10 bases separated the two germline ends. The CDR3 is 16 amino acids. The CDR3 here is CASSLYGRANTGELFF. CDR3 DNA sequence: TGTGCCAGCAGCTTATACGGCAGGGCGAACACCGGGGAGCTGTTTTTT.

The sample holds a few counts of this clonotype. The chain has TRBV5-1 and TRBJ2-7; 9 nucleotides match TRBD2. The V gene end was trimmed by 3 bases and the J gene end by 3 bases; junction bases not matched to a gene: 10. This CDR3 contains 16 residues. From germline, CDR1 is SGHRS and CDR2 YFSETQ. CDR3 sequence (DNA): TGCGCCAGCAGCTCCCGACTAGCGGCAAACCACTACGAGCAGTACTTC. It translates to CASSSRLAANHYEQYF.

The chain couples TRBV9 to TRBJ1-3; D call uncertain. CDR1 SGDLS and CDR2 YYNGEE come from the germline V gene. This CDR3 has 15 residues. Trimming stripped 2 bases from V and 4 bases from J, with 13 bases between. The CDR3 bases are TGTGCCAGCAGCGTGACGGGAGGGTCGGGAAACACCATATATTTT. Translation: CASSVTGGSGNTIYF.

This clonotype was counted at least ten times. This sequence joins TRBV7-2 and TRBJ1-6, with TRBD1 matching 7 bases. Germline values: CDR1 SGHTA, CDR2 FQGNSA. The CDR3 extends over 14 amino acids. V lost 4 bases to trimming and J lost 7 bases; unmatched junction nucleotides: 4. CDR3 residues: CASSSQGPNSPLHF. The CDR3 DNA follows: TGTGCCAGCAGCTCACAGGGGCCCAATTCACCCCTCCACTTT. The whole variable domain, remainder taken from reference TRBV7-2 and TRBJ1-6, is GAGVSQSPSNKVTEKGKDVELRCDPISGHTALYWYRQSLGQGLEFLIYFQGNSAPDKSGLPSDRFSAERTGGSVSTLTIQRTQQEDSAVYLCASSSQGPNSPLHFGNGTRLTVT.